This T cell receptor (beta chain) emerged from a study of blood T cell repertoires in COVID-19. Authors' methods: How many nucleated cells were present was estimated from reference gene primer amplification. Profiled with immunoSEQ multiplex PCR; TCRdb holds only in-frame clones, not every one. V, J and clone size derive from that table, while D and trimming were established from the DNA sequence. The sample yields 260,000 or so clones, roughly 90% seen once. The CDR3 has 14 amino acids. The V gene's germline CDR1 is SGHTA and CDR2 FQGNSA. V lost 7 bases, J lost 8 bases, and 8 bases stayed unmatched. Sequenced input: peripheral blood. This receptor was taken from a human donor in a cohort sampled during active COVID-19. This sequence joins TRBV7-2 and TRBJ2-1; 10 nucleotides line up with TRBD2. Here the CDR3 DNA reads TGTGCCAGCACACAGCGGGGGGGCCGAGATGAGCAGTTCTTC. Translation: CASTQRGGRDEQFF.